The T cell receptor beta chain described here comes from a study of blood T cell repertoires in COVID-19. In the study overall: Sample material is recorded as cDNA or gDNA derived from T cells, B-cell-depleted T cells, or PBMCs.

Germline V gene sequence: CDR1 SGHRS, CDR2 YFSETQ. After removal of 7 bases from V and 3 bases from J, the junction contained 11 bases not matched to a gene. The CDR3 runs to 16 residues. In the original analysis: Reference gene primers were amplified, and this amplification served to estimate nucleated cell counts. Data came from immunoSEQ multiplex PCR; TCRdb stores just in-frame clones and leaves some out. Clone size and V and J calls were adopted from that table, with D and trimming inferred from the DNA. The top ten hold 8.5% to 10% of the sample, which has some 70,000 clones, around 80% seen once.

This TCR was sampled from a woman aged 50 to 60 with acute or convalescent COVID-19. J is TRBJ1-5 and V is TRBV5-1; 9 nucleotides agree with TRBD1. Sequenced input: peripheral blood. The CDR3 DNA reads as TGCGCCAGCCGCCCCGGGTGGGACAGGGCCAATCAGCCCCAGCATTTT. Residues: CASRPGWDRANQPQHF.